The clone carrying this T cell receptor beta chain occurred a few times. This sample was taken from a study of blood T cell repertoires in COVID-19. Study as a whole: Researchers got acute and convalescent COVID-19 samples from the United States, Italy and Spain. The analysed material was cDNA or gDNA that came from T cells, B-cell-depleted T cells, or PBMCs.

Generated by immunoSEQ multiplex PCR, the TCRdb table keeps only in-frame clones and is missing some. The sample comprises around 250,000 clones, 85% to 90% of which are singletons, and about 5.9% rests with the top ten. The clonotype originates from a man aged 55 to 69 with acute or convalescent COVID-19. The sample was peripheral blood.

The CDR3 bases are TGTGCCAGCAGCTTAGCCCTCCCCTACGGGACAGGGGATGGCTACACCTTC. Translating gives CASSLALPYGTGDGYTF. The V gene is TRBV7-9, the J gene TRBJ1-2, with TRBD1 matching over 10 bases. This CDR3 region has 17 residues. V shed 0 bases and J 6 bases; nucleotides not matched to a gene: 10. Germline loops: CDR1 SEHNR, CDR2 FQNEAQ (reference sequence).